This is a list of T cell receptor beta chains from one sample in a study of blood T cells in healthy people across ages. TCRdb re-analysed the 5' RACE reads in MiXCR, keeping a single row per CDR3 protein. The sample contains roughly 640,000 distinct CDR3 sequences, approximately 30% of which appear only once. Sequenced: blood. The receptors originated from a woman older than 75 in good health. Both conserved end residues are part of each CDR3. A D gene is named only where the DNA matches it firmly. The size field is filled for only some rows; it gives once, few, many or a size class.

v_gene	j_gene	d_gene	len	abundance	CDR3nt	CDR3aa
TRBV6-5	TRBJ1-1	.	12	few	TGTGCCAGCAGTCGCGGGGAGACTGAAGCTTTCTTT	CASSRGETEAFF
TRBV7-9	TRBJ2-7	TRBD1	15	many	TGTGCCAGCAGCCGAGTGACAGGGGGCGCGGACGAGCAGTACTTC	CASSRVTGGADEQYF
TRBV20-1	TRBJ2-5	TRBD2	14	.	TGCAGTGCAAGAATGGGCGGGGGGGCGGTTGAGCAGTACTTC	CSARMGGGAVEQYF
TRBV2	TRBJ1-1	.	13	.	TGTGCCAGCTATGACAGCAAGAACACTGAAGCTTTCTTT	CASYDSKNTEAFF
TRBV21-1	TRBJ2-7	.	16	few	TGTGCCAGCAGCGTCCGAGCGGGGGGCTCCTACAATGAGCAGTACTTC	CASSVRAGGSYNEQYF
TRBV7-2	TRBJ2-7	.	14	.	TGTGCCAGCAGCTTGAGGGAGAAATCCTACGAGCAGTACTTC	CASSLREKSYEQYF
TRBV11-2	TRBJ2-7	.	15	many	TGTGCCAGCAGCTCTGTCCCTCGGGCGGAGGGGGAGCAGTACTTC	CASSSVPRAEGEQYF
TRBV29-1	TRBJ2-1	TRBD2	12	many	TGCAGCGGAGCGGGGGGACTGAATGAGCAGTTCTTC	CSGAGGLNEQFF
TRBV20-1	TRBJ2-5	.	15	many	TGCAGTGCTAGAGAGGCTGGGACACGACAAGAGACCCAGTACTTC	CSAREAGTRQETQYF
TRBV6-5	TRBJ1-4	.	14	many	TGTGCCAGCAGTTTTGGGGAAACTAATGAAAAACTGTTTTTT	CASSFGETNEKLFF
TRBV5-1	TRBJ1-6	.	19	.	TGCGCCAGCAGCTTCCCCTGGTGGGGTGGTTGGTCCTATAATTCACCCCTCCACTTT	CASSFPWWGGWSYNSPLHF
TRBV6-1	TRBJ2-3	TRBD2	14	.	TGTGCCACCTCAGTGGCGGGAGGGCAGGATACGCAGTATTTT	CATSVAGGQDTQYF
TRBV7-2	TRBJ2-7	.	13	.	TGTGCCAGCAGCAAGGTGGGGGTCTACGAGCAGTACTTC	CASSKVGVYEQYF
TRBV5-5	TRBJ2-2	TRBD1	16	few	TGTGCCAGCAGTCCAACAGACAGGGTTAACACCGGGGAGCTGTTTTTT	CASSPTDRVNTGELFF
TRBV6-1	TRBJ1-6	.	14	.	TGTGCCAGCAGTGGGACGAGGAGAGGTTCACCCCTCCACTTT	CASSGTRRGSPLHF
TRBV5-1	TRBJ1-1	TRBD1	14	few	TGCGCCAGCGGCGGTCCAGGGGGCGCGGGTGAAGCTTTCTTT	CASGGPGGAGEAFF
TRBV5-1	TRBJ2-3	TRBD1	18	once	TGCGCCAGCAGCTTGGCCCCTCACTCAGGGGGAGGCACAGATACGCAGTATTTT	CASSLAPHSGGGTDTQYF
TRBV12-3/TRBV12-4	TRBJ1-1	TRBD1	16	many	TGTGCCAGCAGTCGCGAAGCCGGGACAGGGAGGGATGAAGCTTTCTTT	CASSREAGTGRDEAFF
TRBV5-1	TRBJ2-3	.	14	many	TGCGCCAGCAGCTTGGTTGAGGGTGGGGATACGCAGTATTTT	CASSLVEGGDTQYF
TRBV5-1	TRBJ2-5	.	14	many	TGCGCCAGCAGCCCCGGAAGGAGGCAAGAGACCCAGTACTTC	CASSPGRRQETQYF
TRBV27	TRBJ2-1	TRBD2	15	.	TGTGCCAGCAGGGAAGGCGGGGGGGCCTACAATGAGCAGTTCTTC	CASREGGGAYNEQFF
TRBV6-5	TRBJ2-7	.	15	.	TGTGCCAGCAGTGACCGGGACCGCCAACCCTACGAGCAGTACTTC	CASSDRDRQPYEQYF
TRBV5-1	TRBJ2-3	.	13	many	TGCGCCAGCAGCTTGGCCCCGGTAGATACGCAGTATTTT	CASSLAPVDTQYF
TRBV7-2	TRBJ1-5	.	13	many	TGTGCCAGCAGCTTTTCAGGGAATCAGCCCCAGCATTTT	CASSFSGNQPQHF
TRBV25-1	TRBJ1-1	TRBD1	13	few	TGTGCCAGCACCGGGACAGGGAGGACTGAAGCTTTCTTT	CASTGTGRTEAFF
TRBV29-1	TRBJ1-1	TRBD1	13	many	TGCAGCGTCGCGGGACAGCCCAACACTGAAGCTTTCTTT	CSVAGQPNTEAFF
TRBV4-3	TRBJ1-4	.	14	many	TGCGCCAGCAGCCAAGATCAGGGTGCTGAAAAACTGTTTTTT	CASSQDQGAEKLFF
TRBV7-9	TRBJ1-1	.	14	many	TGTGCCAGCAGCTCAAGGCTCGGGGCAGCAAGGGCTTTCTTT	CASSSRLGAARAFF
TRBV20-1	TRBJ2-5	.	16	many	TGCAGTGCTTGGGCGGGGGCGGGGGCCGGGCAAGAGACCCAGTACTTC	CSAWAGAGAGQETQYF
TRBV29-1	TRBJ2-5	.	12	many	TGCAGCGGAGGGACGGACCAAGAGACCCAGTACTTC	CSGGTDQETQYF
TRBV5-1	TRBJ2-2	.	15	.	TGCGCCAGCGGCGGTCAGGGGCCGAACACCGGGGAGCTGTTTTTT	CASGGQGPNTGELFF
TRBV12-3/TRBV12-4	TRBJ2-1	.	13	many	TGTGCCAGCAGCCGGACTTCCTACAATGAGCAGTTCTTC	CASSRTSYNEQFF
TRBV7-8	TRBJ1-5	.	16	few	TGTGCCAGCAGCTCCTCGCGGGGGGCCTGGAATCAGCCCCAGCATTTT	CASSSSRGAWNQPQHF
TRBV4-2	TRBJ1-2	.	13	many	TGTGCCAGCAGCCAAGATCGGGACTATGGCTACACCTTC	CASSQDRDYGYTF
TRBV5-5	TRBJ1-1	.	13	few	TGTGCCGGCAGCCCCCTAGACACAACTGAAGCTTTCTTT	CAGSPLDTTEAFF
TRBV5-1	TRBJ2-5	.	12	.	TGCGCCAGCAGCTCGACGGATTACGGGCAGTACTTC	CASSSTDYGQYF
TRBV12-3/TRBV12-4	TRBJ1-1	TRBD1	15	few	TGTGCCAGCAGTTGGACAGGGGGAAGGAACACTGAAGCTTTCTTT	CASSWTGGRNTEAFF
TRBV30	TRBJ2-3	TRBD2	16	.	TGTGCCTGGAGTCCCCTATGGGGGGGGGAGGGAGATACGCAGTATTTT	CAWSPLWGGEGDTQYF
TRBV6-1	TRBJ2-7	TRBD1	16	.	TGTGCCAGCAGTCCTACGGGACAGGGAATTAATTACGAGCAGTACTTC	CASSPTGQGINYEQYF
TRBV20-1	TRBJ2-7	.	13	many	TGCAGTGTTACCGACGACATTTCCTACGAGCAGTACTTC	CSVTDDISYEQYF
TRBV20-1	TRBJ1-2	TRBD1	12	.	TGCAGCGGGACAGGGGGCGACTATGGCTACACCTTC	CSGTGGDYGYTF
TRBV20-1	TRBJ2-7	TRBD2	12	.	TGCAGTGCTAGTCGGGGGGTCTACAAGCAGTACTTC	CSASRGVYKQYF
TRBV7-2	TRBJ2-3	.	16	once	TGTGCCAGCAGCTTAATGTCGGGAACTAGCACAGATACGCGGTATTTT	CASSLMSGTSTDTRYF
TRBV24-1	TRBJ1-5	TRBD1	16	few	TGTGCCACCAGTGACTCTGCAGGGGGAATGAGTCAGCCCCAGCATTTT	CATSDSAGGMSQPQHF
TRBV5-6	TRBJ2-3	.	16	few	TGTGCCAGCAGCGTTACCGGGACTCCCTCTCGAGATACGCAGTATTTT	CASSVTGTPSRDTQYF
TRBV5-1	TRBJ1-4	.	15	few	TGCGCCAGCAGCTTGTCCCCGTTAAGTGGAGAAAAACTGTTTTTT	CASSLSPLSGEKLFF
TRBV2	TRBJ1-1	.	16	few	TGTGCCAGCAGTGAAGCCCCCATGTGGCCGAACACTGAAGCTTTCTTT	CASSEAPMWPNTEAFF
TRBV6-1	TRBJ1-2	TRBD1	14	few	TGTGCCAGCAGGGACAGGGGATCTAACTATGGCTACACCTTC	CASRDRGSNYGYTF
TRBV12-3/TRBV12-4	TRBJ1-3	TRBD1	14	.	TGTGCCAGCAGTACCGACAGGGGGGGAAACACCATATATTTT	CASSTDRGGNTIYF
TRBV12-3/TRBV12-4	TRBJ2-7	TRBD1	16	many	TGTGCCGGCAGTTTAGGGGGGACAGGAGCGACCTACGAGCAGTACTTC	CAGSLGGTGATYEQYF
TRBV6-1	TRBJ1-2	TRBD1	14	many	TGTGCCAGCAGCCCGGGACAGGCTTCTTATGGCTACACCTTC	CASSPGQASYGYTF
TRBV6-2/TRBV6-3	TRBJ1-2	.	14	few	TGTGCCAGCGGCTCTTGGGACCTCCTCTATGGCTACACCTTC	CASGSWDLLYGYTF